Below, 22 T cell receptor beta chains from the same sample are listed, as sequenced in a study of early T cells in non-severe SARS-CoV-2 infection (dated by TCRdb to the early 2020s). Libraries were constructed by 5' RACE. This sample was sequenced with a NextSeq 500. Clones were called with MiXCR by TCRdb after fastp trimmed the public reads at Q25, and only in-frame beta chains were retained. Each record represents a unique CDR3 protein, reported with the most common genes and DNA among its rows. The sample table holds about 77,000 distinct CDR3 sequences, of which more than 7.5% were seen once. Jointly, the top ten make up 4.5% to 5% of the sample. The sample consisted of whole blood. The receptors come from an adult who was a healthcare worker with PCR-confirmed SARS-CoV-2 infection or an uninfected control (not recorded which).

This clonotype was seen more than once but under ten times. The rearrangement uses TRBV6-6 and TRBJ2-7, with D possibly matching TRBD2 (5 bases). Germline V CDR1 and CDR2: MNHNY, SVGAGI (reference sequence). Trimming shortened V by 3 bases and J by 3 bases, and 15 bases separated the two germline ends. The CDR3 is made up of 15 amino acids. Here the CDR3 DNA reads TGTGCCAGCAGTTATGTGGCGGGCGCGAGCTACGAGCAGTACTTC. This encodes CASSYVAGASYEQYF.

The CDR3 sequence: CASSPRSSGDNEQFF. The CDR3, as DNA: TGCGCCAGCAGCCCACGTTCTAGCGGGGACAATGAGCAGTTCTTC. The genes are TRBV5-1 and TRBJ2-1; TRBD2 agrees at 9 bases. Germline V gene lookup returns CDR1 SGHRS and CDR2 YFSETQ. The CDR3 has 15 amino acids. V shed 4 bases, J shed 5 bases, and the junction held 7 bases outside the gene matches.

This clonotype has a count of ten or more. The chain carries TRBV18 and TRBJ1-1; 7 nucleotides match TRBD1. The CDR3 loop spans 14 amino acids. From germline, CDR1 is KGHSH and CDR2 LQKENI. With 2 bases clipped from V and 5 bases from J, the junction kept 5 bases outside the gene matches. The CDR3 loop is CASSPTDRETEAFF. For the CDR3, the DNA is TGTGCCAGCTCACCAACAGACAGGGAGACTGAAGCTTTCTTT.

V usage is TRBV10-3 and J usage is TRBJ2-3; possibly TRBD1 or TRBD2 for D (5 bases each). Germline V gives CDR1 ENHRY, CDR2 SYGVKD. The CDR3 has 19 residues. The ends were cut back, 3 bases at V and 9 bases at J, with 31 bases in the middle. CDR3 protein: CAISDYWTQRARGTKTQYF. In DNA form, the CDR3 reads TGTGCCATCAGTGATTACTGGACGCAGAGGGCGAGGGGCACGAAAACGCAGTATTTT.

The chain is built from TRBV6-1 and TRBJ1-3; D is uncertain. The CDR3 extends over 14 amino acids. Trimming cost V 5 bases and J 0 bases, with 8 bases left between them. CDR1 is MNHNS, CDR2 SASEGT, per germline. In DNA, the CDR3 is TGTGCCAGCAGTCAGAGGAGCTCTGGAAACACCATATATTTT. It encodes CASSQRSSGNTIYF.

This clonotype was seen ten or more times. The chain links TRBV7-2 to TRBJ2-5; perhaps TRBD1 as D (6 bases). The CDR3 is 16 amino acids. Germline values: CDR1 SGHTA, CDR2 FQGNSA. Between the trimmed V and J ends, which lost 5 bases and 5 bases, there was a span of 21 bases. CDR3 loop: CASSLGMLGGWETQYF. The CDR3, as DNA: TGTGCCAGCAGCCTAGGGATGTTAGGGGGTTGGGAGACCCAGTACTTC.

This clonotype turned up a few times. This chain links TRBV7-3 with TRBJ2-2; D is unresolved. The V and J ends lost 5 bases and 8 bases respectively, with 12 bases between them. This CDR3 comprises 13 residues. From germline, CDR1 is SGHTA and CDR2 FQGTGA. The CDR3 reads CASSRTTRGELFF. In DNA, the CDR3 is TGTGCCAGCAGCCGGACCACCAGGGGGGAGCTGTTTTTT.

The table lists this clonotype with many counts. V and J are TRBV29-1 and TRBJ2-7; D remains unclear. V was trimmed by 4 bases and J by 6 bases, leaving 13 bases between them. Germline lookup yields CDR1 SQVTM and CDR2 ANQGSEA. This CDR3 is 12 amino acids long. CDR3 in DNA: TGCAGCGTTGTCCCCGCAGGCCTCGAGCAGTACTTC. Translation: CSVVPAGLEQYF.

This chain joins TRBV3-1 and TRBJ2-1; 9 bases line up with TRBD2. The CDR3 runs 16 residues. V trimming: 6 bases; J trimming: 5 bases; junction bases outside the gene matches: 11. Germline CDR1 reads LGHDT; CDR2 reads YNNKEL (reference sequence). CDR3 sequence (DNA): TGTGCCAGCAGTCGTTTAGAGGCGGGAGGGGACAATGAGCAGTTCTTC. Protein product: CASSRLEAGGDNEQFF.

The CDR3 spells CASSLKGPGNGEAFF. CDR3 DNA sequence: TGTGCCAGCAGCCTTAAGGGCCCGGGGAATGGTGAAGCTTTCTTT. The V gene is TRBV12-3 or TRBV12-4, the J gene TRBJ1-1, with D unresolved. Trimming shortened V by 6 bases and J by 7 bases, and 21 bases separated the two germline ends. This CDR3 is 15 amino acids long.

Ten or more counts support this clonotype. The chain links TRBV5-4 to TRBJ2-5; 10 bases are shared with TRBD2. V shed 5 bases and J 4 bases; nucleotides not matched to a gene: 5. Germline assignment: CDR1 SGHNT and CDR2 YYREEE (reference sequence). The CDR3 runs 14 residues. CDR3 in DNA: TGTGCCAGCAGGCTAGCGGGAGTAGCAGAGACCCAGTACTTC. This codes for CASRLAGVAETQYF.

The CDR3 nucleotides read TGCAGCGTTGAAGAGCTTACAGGGGGCACGGTGCAGCCCCAGCATTTT. It yields the protein CSVEELTGGTVQPQHF. This chain uses TRBV29-1 with TRBJ1-5; 9 bases fit TRBD1. This CDR3 is 16 amino acids long. V lost 0 bases and J lost 7; bases outside the gene matches: 10. Germline CDR1 is SQVTM and CDR2 is ANQGSEA.

This clonotype has just a few counts. J is TRBJ2-3 and V is TRBV5-6; 9 bases match TRBD2. V lost 4 bases to trimming and J lost 4 bases; unmatched junction nucleotides: 7. This CDR3 is 15 amino acids long. Germline V CDR1 and CDR2: SGHDT, YYEEEE. The CDR3 loop is CASSGPSGAADTQYF. CDR3 nucleotides: TGTGCCAGCAGCGGCCCTAGCGGGGCGGCAGATACGCAGTATTTT.

This clonotype turned up a few times. The chain is built from TRBV20-1 and TRBJ2-7; TRBD2 might be the D (5 bases). This CDR3 has 11 amino acids. V was shortened by 7 bases and J by 3 bases, with 10 bases between the two germline ends. The germline V gene has CDR1 DFQATT and CDR2 SNEGSKA (reference sequence). The CDR3 loop is CSVRRNYEQYF. The CDR3 region has the DNA TGCAGTGTGAGGAGGAACTACGAGCAGTACTTC.

This clonotype was detected many times. The rearrangement links TRBV12-3 or TRBV12-4 to TRBJ2-3; 9 nucleotides line up with TRBD2. The CDR3 has 16 amino acids. V trimming: 6 bases; J trimming: 2 bases; junction bases outside the gene matches: 9. DNA of the CDR3: TGTGCCAGCAGCCCCCTTCGACTAGCGGACACAGATACGCAGTATTTT. Its protein is CASSPLRLADTDTQYF.

This clonotype was counted ten times or more. This sequence joins TRBV5-1 and TRBJ2-6, with D possibly being TRBD1 or TRBD2 (5 bases each). The ends were cut back, 7 bases at V and 0 bases at J, with 17 bases in the middle. This CDR3 contains 17 residues. The germline CDR1 and CDR2 sequences are SGHRS and YFSETQ. The CDR3 sequence is CASGGGGPYSGANVLTF. For the CDR3, the DNA is TGCGCCAGCGGGGGTGGAGGCCCTTACTCTGGGGCCAACGTCCTGACTTTC.

The rearrangement uses TRBV28 and TRBJ1-2; D remains ambiguous. Germline lookup yields CDR1 MDHEN and CDR2 SYDVKM. Trimming stripped 5 bases from V and 5 bases from J, with 15 bases between. The CDR3 contains 14 residues. The CDR3 is CASSTGGARYGYTF. The DNA for the CDR3 is TGTGCCAGCAGTACCGGTGGAGCGAGATATGGCTACACCTTC.

Worth noting for this clonotype: One end of the junction fails to match germline, which may point to a read error. The chain employs TRBV9 and TRBJ2-3; TRBD2 matches 8 bases. CDR3 length: 15 residues. Germline loops: CDR1 SGDLS, CDR2 YYNGEE. CDR3: CVSSVLSGITDTQYF. Written as DNA, the CDR3 is TGTGTCAGCAGCGTACTTAGCGGGATTACAGATACGCAGTATTTT.

The chain links TRBV28 to TRBJ1-6, with D unresolved. Germline V gene sequence: CDR1 MDHEN, CDR2 SYDVKM. Trimming left V 3 bases short and J 9 bases short, with 12 bases between. The CDR3 consists of 14 residues. The CDR3 region has the DNA TGTGCCAGCAGTTTGGGGATCGAGGGTTCACCCCTCCACTTT. It codes for CASSLGIEGSPLHF. The variable domain in full, completed from reference TRBV28 and TRBJ1-6, reads DVKVTQSSRYLVKRTGEKVFLECVQDMDHENMFWYRQDPGLGLRLIYFSYDVKMKEKGDIPEGYSVSREKKERFSLILESASTNQTSMYLCASSLGIEGSPLHFGNGTRLTVT.

This clonotype was observed many times. CDR3 DNA sequence: TGTGCCAGCAGCTTAGGGACAGGGAACTCTGGAAACACCATATATTTT. Protein product: CASSLGTGNSGNTIYF. The gene calls are TRBV7-8 and TRBJ1-3; 8 bases are shared with TRBD1. The CDR3 has 16 amino acids. The ends lost 1 base at V and 0 bases at J; junction bases unmatched: 2. Looked up from germline, CDR1 is SGHVS and CDR2 is FQNEAQ.

This clonotype qualifies as medium-sized. V usage is TRBV7-2 and J usage is TRBJ2-3; D is uncertain. V lost 6 bases and J lost 2, with 6 bases in between. The CDR3 is made up of 12 amino acids. In germline, CDR1 is SGHTA, CDR2 FQGNSA. The CDR3 DNA reads TGTGCCAGCAGTCTTTACACAGATACGCAGTATTTT. This encodes CASSLYTDTQYF.

The chain is built from TRBV27 and TRBJ2-5, with D perhaps TRBD2 (6 bases). This CDR3 is built from 13 residues. V was cut by 4 bases and J by 4 bases, with 10 bases left in between. Germline V lookup: CDR1 MNHEY, CDR2 SMNVEV (reference sequence). The CDR3 bases are TGTGCCAGCAGTTCCTCCGGGGGAGAGACCCAGTACTTC. It is translated as CASSSSGGETQYF.